The clone carrying this T cell receptor (beta chain) was counted ten times or more. Its matching antigen is unknown. The sample belongs to a study of response to subunit inactivated influenza vaccine. Study-level points and caveats: Authors suggested seasonal influenza vaccinations each recruit few new T cells.

TCRdb re-called the RT-PCR reads through MiXCR, storing one row per CDR3 protein. The sample holds 450,000 to 600,000 distinct CDR3 sequences; roughly 7.6% are singletons and the top ten take over 10%. V trimming: 6 bases; J trimming: 5 bases; junction bases outside the gene matches: 9. This CDR3 comprises 15 residues. Germline CDR1 and CDR2: ENHRY and SYGVKD. Sequenced here: PBMCs from blood, sampled about 24 months after vaccination. This sequence originates from a man aged 45 to 70 who received an inactivated influenza vaccine. The chain employs TRBV10-3 and TRBJ2-3; the match to TRBD2 covers 9 bases. The CDR3 DNA reads TGTGCCATCAGACCAGCGGGAGGTGTGGGAGATACGCAGTATTTT. It encodes CAIRPAGGVGDTQYF.